These 7 T cell receptor beta chains were sequenced from one sample in a study of blood T cell repertoires in COVID-19. Using immunoSEQ multiplex PCR, the repertoire was profiled, and TCRdb retains in-frame clones only, with some absent. The profile shows 430,000 or so clones, roughly 90% of them singletons. Sequencing was performed on peripheral blood. These receptors all stem from a young man with COVID-19, enrolled during active disease.

This clone was detected only once. The chain recombines TRBV7-9 with TRBJ1-6; D unresolved. Deletions cut 5 bases from V and 3 bases from J, with 11 bases between. The V gene's germline CDR1 is SEHNR and CDR2 FQNEAQ (reference sequence). CDR3 size: 15 residues. CDR3 bases: TGTGCCAGCAGCCCCTCGGCAGGCTATAATTCACCCCTCCACTTT. Protein product: CASSPSAGYNSPLHF.

The chain employs TRBV9 and TRBJ2-6; 9 nucleotides agree with TRBD2. This CDR3 region has 19 residues. Trimming removed 4 bases from V and 4 bases from J; junction bases left unmatched: 15. Per germline, CDR1 SGDLS and CDR2 YYNGEE. The CDR3 here is CASSPTSGLASSGANVLTF. The CDR3 nucleotides read TGTGCCAGCAGCCCTACCTCGGGACTAGCCTCATCCGGGGCCAACGTCCTGACTTTC.

The chain recombines TRBV27 with TRBJ1-4; D might be TRBD1 (6 bases). This CDR3 region has 14 residues. The V end was cut by 8 bases, the J end by 2 bases, with 12 bases between. Germline assignment: CDR1 MNHEY and CDR2 SMNVEV (reference sequence). The CDR3 bases are TGTGCCAGCCGTCTCGGACAGACTAATGAAAAACTGTTTTTT. This encodes CASRLGQTNEKLFF.

A note on this clone: The same CDR3 can be traced to other DNA sequences in this sample. The J gene is TRBJ2-5, the V gene TRBV19; D remains unclear. The V gene's germline CDR1 is LNHDA and CDR2 SQIVND (reference sequence). V was pared by 6 bases and J by 3 bases, with 5 bases between. This CDR3 has 11 amino acids. CDR3 residues: CASSQKETQYF. The CDR3 bases are TGTGCCAGTAGCCAAAAAGAGACCCAGTACTTC.

CDR3 in amino acids: CATSHRGGRGPEQYF. The DNA of the CDR3 is TGTGCCACCAGCCACCGTGGGGGCCGGGGACCCGAGCAGTACTTC. The V gene is TRBV15, the J gene TRBJ2-7, with D perhaps TRBD1 (6 bases). Trimming removed 5 bases at V and 6 bases at J, with 20 bases between. CDR1 is LNHNV, CDR2 YYDKDF, per germline (reference sequence). This CDR3 is 15 amino acids long.

This rearrangement joins TRBV7-9 to TRBJ2-7, with TRBD1 identical over 12 bases. This CDR3 comprises 16 residues. Germline CDR1 is SEHNR and CDR2 is FQNEAQ (reference sequence). J was trimmed by 6 bases and V by 1 base; bases with no gene match: 7. The CDR3 DNA reads as TGTGCCAGCAGCTTAGGGGGGGGGACAGGGGGCTTCGAGCAGTACTTC. This sequence encodes CASSLGGGTGGFEQYF.

This clone has more than one count but fewer than ten. The chain recombines TRBV24-1 with TRBJ2-2; D possibly corresponds to TRBD1 (6 bases). CDR3 length: 15 residues. The V gene lost 5 bases and the J gene lost 3 bases, with 12 bases spanning the gap. Germline-derived CDR1 and CDR2 are KGHDR and SFDVKD. This CDR3 is CATSVGASDTGELFF. The CDR3 DNA is TGTGCCACCAGTGTGGGGGCGTCGGACACCGGGGAGCTGTTTTTT.